Reported below is one T cell receptor beta chain. Its matching antigen is unknown. Random-hexamer reverse transcription was applied to about 0.45 to 1 ug RNA. immunoSEQ multiplex PCR amplified TCR beta CDR3 across 54 Vbeta, 13 Jbeta. TCRdb re-derived calls from the immunoSEQ multiplex PCR reads in MiXCR, one entry per CDR3 protein. The table records 150,000 or so distinct CDR3 sequences, 90% to 95% of them present only once. V shed 7 bases and J 8 bases; nucleotides not matched to a gene: 5. Germline lookup yields CDR1 MGHRA and CDR2 YSYEKL. The CDR3 has 14 amino acids. This sample is part of a study of CD8 T cells in Susac syndrome. Study background: Sequencing included Susac syndrome patients, more than five of them with active disease and about 8 in remission. Points from the study as a whole: Susac syndrome CD4+ T cell repertoires showed no clonal expansion.

Purification of the CD8+ and CD4+ T cells relied on negative isolation, and TEMRA cells underwent FACS enrichment. This receptor was obtained from a human donor with Susac syndrome. The genes are TRBV4-1 and TRBJ1-6; 10 bases align to TRBD1. Source material: CD4+ T cells from PBMCs. The CDR3 loop reads CASNPGQGHSPLHF. The CDR3 nucleotides read TGCGCCAGCAACCCGGGACAGGGGCATTCACCCCTCCACTTT.